The T cell receptor (beta chain) described here comes from a study of cytotoxic CD8 clonotypes in ibrutinib-treated CLL. TCRdb's table, derived via immunoSEQ multiplex PCR, lists solely in-frame clones and lacks some. The sample includes around 140,000 clones, 80% of them seen just once. The CDR3 has 13 amino acids. The V gene lost 5 bases and the J gene lost 11 bases, with 19 bases spanning the gap. Germline V CDR1 and CDR2: SGHDN, FVKESK. V usage is TRBV14 and J usage is TRBJ2-7, with D perhaps assigned TRBD1 or TRBD2 (7 bases each). The material sequenced was PBMCs, taken after 36 months of ibrutinib treatment. This TCR derives from a human donor with chronic lymphocytic leukemia. This CDR3 reads CASSSQIRGREYF. For the CDR3, the DNA is TGTGCCAGCAGCTCACAGATCAGGGGGAGGGAGTACTTC.